This entry describes one T cell receptor beta chain. This entry belongs to a study of blood T cell repertoires in COVID-19. Whole-study context: The analysed material was cDNA or gDNA that came from T cells, B-cell-depleted T cells, or PBMCs.

Germline values: CDR1 GTSNPN, CDR2 SVGIG (reference sequence). V was trimmed by 4 bases and J by 0 bases, leaving 10 bases between them. The CDR3 is made up of 15 amino acids. Sequencing was performed with immunoSEQ multiplex PCR; in TCRdb, only in-frame clones are kept and a portion is missing. The top ten clones hold under 7% of a sample with hundreds of thousands of clones, approximately 88% of them seen once. Donors in Cohort 3 who had recovered were those with two negative PCRs, healthcare professional clearance, or resolution of their symptoms. The chain links TRBV30 to TRBJ1-6, with D hard to call. The sequencing input was PBMCs or T cells enriched from blood (not recorded which). The TCR comes from a woman aged 40 to 49 who had recovered from COVID-19. CDR3 DNA sequence: TGTGCCTGGAAGCGTCAAAGCTCCTATAATTCACCCCTCCACTTT. Translated: CAWKRQSSYNSPLHF.